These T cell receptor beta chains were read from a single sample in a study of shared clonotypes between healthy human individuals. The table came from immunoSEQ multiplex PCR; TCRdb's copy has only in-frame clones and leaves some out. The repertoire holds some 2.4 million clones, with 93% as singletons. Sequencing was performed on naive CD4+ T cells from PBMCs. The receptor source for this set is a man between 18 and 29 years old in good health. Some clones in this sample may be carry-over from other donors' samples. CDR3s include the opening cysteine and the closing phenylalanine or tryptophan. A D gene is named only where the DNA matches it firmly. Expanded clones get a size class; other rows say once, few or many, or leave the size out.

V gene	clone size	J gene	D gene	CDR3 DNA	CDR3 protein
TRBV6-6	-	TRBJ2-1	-	TGTGCCAGCACTCCTTCTAGCGCGCAATCGGGTGAGCAGTTCTTC	CASTPSSAQSGEQFF
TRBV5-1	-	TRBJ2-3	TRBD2	TGCGCCAGCAGAGGACTAGCGGGGAGGGCAGATACGCAGTATTTT	CASRGLAGRADTQYF
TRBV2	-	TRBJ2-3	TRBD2	TGTGCCAGCAGCGGACTAGCGGGTAGCACAGATACGCAGTATTTT	CASSGLAGSTDTQYF
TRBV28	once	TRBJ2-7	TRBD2	TGTGCCAGCAGTCAGGACGCCGGGACTAGCGGTACCTCGAGGTACGAGCAGTACTTC	CASSQDAGTSGTSRYEQYF
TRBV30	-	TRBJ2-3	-	TGTGCCTGGAGTGTGGGTATTTACAGGGGGAGAGCGGGGAGGGCAGATACGCAGTATTTT	CAWSVGIYRGRAGRADTQYF
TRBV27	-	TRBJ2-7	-	TGTGCCAGCAGTTTCCACAGGGATTCCTACGAGCAGTACTTC	CASSFHRDSYEQYF
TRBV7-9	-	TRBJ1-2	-	TGTGCCAGCAGCTTCAACAGTAACTATGGCTACACCTTC	CASSFNSNYGYTF
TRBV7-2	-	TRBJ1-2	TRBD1	TGTGCCAGCAGCATACCCGGGACAGGCTATGGCTACACCTTC	CASSIPGTGYGYTF
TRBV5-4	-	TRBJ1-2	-	TGTGCCAGCAGCTTGCAGGGGACCATCTATAGCTACACCTTC	CASSLQGTIYSYTF
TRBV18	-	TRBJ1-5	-	TGTGCCAGCTCACCACAAGGAGCAGGGAGCAATCAGCCCCAGCATTTT	CASSPQGAGSNQPQHF
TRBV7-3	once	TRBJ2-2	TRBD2	TGTGCCAGCAGCCCCCGGACTAGCGGGAGGACGAGCGGGGAGCTGTTTTTT	CASSPRTSGRTSGELFF
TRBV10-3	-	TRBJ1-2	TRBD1	TGTGCCATCAGTGGGACAGGCGACTATGGCTACACCTTC	CAISGTGDYGYTF
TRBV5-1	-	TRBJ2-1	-	TGCGCCAGCAGCTTGGGGGACATTGTCTATGAGCAGTTCTTC	CASSLGDIVYEQFF
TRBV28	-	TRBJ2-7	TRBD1	TGTGCCAGCACCGCAGGGGGCGTGTACGAGCAGTACTTC	CASTAGGVYEQYF
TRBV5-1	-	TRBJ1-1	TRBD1	TGCGCCAGCAGCCTAGACCGACAGGGGGCTTTCGCTTTCTTT	CASSLDRQGAFAFF
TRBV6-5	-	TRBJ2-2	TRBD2	TGTGCCAGCAGTTACCAACGGACTAGCGTGGACGGGGAGCTGTTTTTT	CASSYQRTSVDGELFF
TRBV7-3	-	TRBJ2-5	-	TGTGCCAGCAGCGCAGGGGGAGGGCAAGAGACCCAGTACTTC	CASSAGGGQETQYF
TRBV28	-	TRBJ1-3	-	TGTGCCAGCAGTTTGTGGGGGGAAAACACCATATATTTT	CASSLWGENTIYF
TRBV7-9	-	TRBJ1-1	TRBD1	TGTGCCAGCAGCCCGAGACAGGGGGGGAACACTGAAGCTTTCTTT	CASSPRQGGNTEAFF
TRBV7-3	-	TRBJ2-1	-	TGTGCCAGCAGCTTAGGGCTTAGCGGAAGTAATGAGCAGTTCTTC	CASSLGLSGSNEQFF
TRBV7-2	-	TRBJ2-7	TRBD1	TGTGCCAGCAGCTCCGTGGGACAGGTTCTGTCGGCGCAGTACTTC	CASSSVGQVLSAQYF
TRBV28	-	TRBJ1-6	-	TGTGCCAGCAGTTCACCCTCCCTGACAGTCTCCTATAATTCACCCCTCCACTTT	CASSSPSLTVSYNSPLHF
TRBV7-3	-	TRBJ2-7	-	TGTGCCAGCAGCTCGCCTGGACAGGAGCAGTACTTC	CASSSPGQEQYF
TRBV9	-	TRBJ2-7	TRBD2	TGTGCCAGCAGCCCTCAACTAGCGGGAGTTTCAGGCGAGCAGTACTTC	CASSPQLAGVSGEQYF
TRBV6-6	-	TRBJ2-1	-	TGTGCCACGGGGGCCGGGACGGAGCAGTTCTTC	CATGAGTEQFF
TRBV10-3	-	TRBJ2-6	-	TGTGCCATCAGTGCCCTCGGGTCGGGGGCCAACGTCCTGACTTTC	CAISALGSGANVLTF
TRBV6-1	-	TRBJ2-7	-	TGTGCCAGCAGTGAAGTTTTTCTCTACGAGCAGTACTTC	CASSEVFLYEQYF
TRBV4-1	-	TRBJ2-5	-	TGCGCCAGCAGCCAAGATCCTCAGGGGACCCAGTACTTC	CASSQDPQGTQYF
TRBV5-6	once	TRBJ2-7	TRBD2	TGTGCCAGCAGCAAACGCTTGGGGGGGACCTACGAGCAGTACTTC	CASSKRLGGTYEQYF
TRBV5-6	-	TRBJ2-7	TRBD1	TGTGCCAGCAGCTTGGACTGGACAGGGGGCTACGAGCAGTACTTC	CASSLDWTGGYEQYF
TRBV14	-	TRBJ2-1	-	TGTGCCAGCAGCCAACTCGGGACTCCAGTTTCCAATGAGCAGTTCTTC	CASSQLGTPVSNEQFF
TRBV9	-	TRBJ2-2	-	TGTGCCAGCAGCAAGGGCTCGAACACCGGGGAGCTGTTTTTT	CASSKGSNTGELFF
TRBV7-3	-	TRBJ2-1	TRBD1	TGTGCCAGCAGTCAAGGTCGGGACAGGGGCTATGAGCAGTTCTTC	CASSQGRDRGYEQFF
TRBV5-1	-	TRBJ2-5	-	TGCGCCAGCAGCGCCTCGGGGGGCCAAGGGGCGGATGAGACCCAGTACTTC	CASSASGGQGADETQYF
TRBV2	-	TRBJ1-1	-	TGTGCCAGCAGTCCCCTTGGTCCTCGGAACACTGAAGCTTTCTTT	CASSPLGPRNTEAFF
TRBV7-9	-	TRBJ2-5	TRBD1	TGTGCCAGCAGCTTAGGACAGGGGGCCTGGGAGACCCAGTACTTC	CASSLGQGAWETQYF
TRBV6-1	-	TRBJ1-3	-	TGTGCCAGCAGCAGGGAGGGAAACACCATATATTTT	CASSREGNTIYF
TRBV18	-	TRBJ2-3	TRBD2	TGTGCCAGCTCACCCAGGACTAGCGGCAGCACAGATACGCAGTATTTT	CASSPRTSGSTDTQYF
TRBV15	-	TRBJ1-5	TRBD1	TGTGCCACCAGCAGAGAACTGGACAGGGTGGGCAATCAGCCCCAGCATTTT	CATSRELDRVGNQPQHF
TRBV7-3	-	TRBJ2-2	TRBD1	TGTGCCAGCAGCTTAATCGGGACAGGGTACACCGGGGAGCTGTTTTTT	CASSLIGTGYTGELFF
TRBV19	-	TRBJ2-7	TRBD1	TGTGCCAGTAGTATTTACTTAGGACAGGGACACGAGCAGTACTTC	CASSIYLGQGHEQYF
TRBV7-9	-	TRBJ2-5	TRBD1	TGTGCCAGCAGCGCACGACAGGGCGCAGAGACCCAGTACTTC	CASSARQGAETQYF
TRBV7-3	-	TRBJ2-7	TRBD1	TGTGCCAGCAGCAAACAGGGGAGCCTGTACGAGCAGTACTTC	CASSKQGSLYEQYF